The 15 T cell receptor beta chains reported below all come from one sample, sequenced in a study of control samples from healthy donors and cancer patients. Profiled with immunoSEQ multiplex PCR; TCRdb holds only in-frame clones, not every one. The sample contains more than 95,000 clones, approximately 84% of which appear only once. What was sequenced was blood. Receptors originate from a man aged 18 to 29 in good health.

The chain employs TRBV10-3 and TRBJ2-3; D tentatively fits TRBD1 or TRBD2 (5 bases each). The CDR3 loop spans 14 amino acids. Trimming left V 11 bases short and J 4 bases short, with 19 bases between. Germline V lookup: CDR1 ENHRY, CDR2 SYGVKD. The CDR3 nucleotides are TGTGCCTCCCACAAAGAGGGGAACGCAGATACGCAGTATTTT. As protein: CASHKEGNADTQYF.

The chain joins TRBV7-2 to TRBJ2-1; 7 nucleotides align to TRBD2. The CDR3 length is 15 residues. V lost 4 bases, J lost 0 bases, and 3 bases stayed unmatched. Germline CDR1 SGHTA, CDR2 FQGNSA. CDR3 in DNA: TGTGCCAGCAGCTCAAGCGGGACCTCCTACAATGAGCAGTTCTTC. This gives the protein CASSSSGTSYNEQFF.

This clone was counted ten times or more. V gene TRBV6-5 combines with J gene TRBJ1-3, with no clear D. The V and J ends lost 5 bases and 0 bases respectively, with 8 bases between them. This CDR3 is 14 amino acids long. Germline CDR1 and CDR2: MNHEY and SVGAGI. The CDR3 is CASSTDYSGNTIYF. The CDR3 nucleotides read TGTGCCAGCAGTACAGATTACTCTGGAAACACCATATATTTT.

V usage is TRBV6-4 and J usage is TRBJ2-6; D uncertain. V gave up 0 bases and J gave up 0 bases, with 3 bases separating them. This CDR3 comprises 15 residues. Germline V CDR1 and CDR2: MRHNA, SNTAGT. The CDR3 region is CASSDSHSGANVLTF. The CDR3 region has the DNA TGTGCCAGCAGTGACTCACACTCTGGGGCCAACGTCCTGACTTTC.

This clone was recorded a few times. The V and J genes are TRBV15 and TRBJ1-1; D is perhaps TRBD1 (5 bases). The CDR3 has 15 residues. V lost 0 bases to trimming and J lost 1 base, with 9 bases between them. Germline V gene lookup returns CDR1 LNHNV and CDR2 YYDKDF (reference sequence). The CDR3 loop is CATSRDRAKNTEAFF. DNA of the CDR3: TGTGCCACCAGCAGAGACAGGGCAAAGAACACTGAAGCTTTCTTT.

This clone was detected only once. The chain is built from TRBV10-3 and TRBJ2-1; weak D call: TRBD2 (6 bases). The germline V gene encodes CDR1 ENHRY and CDR2 SYGVKD. The CDR3 length is 16 residues. Deletions cut 2 bases from V and 0 bases from J, with 11 bases between. The CDR3 DNA reads as TGTGCCATCAGTGAGGCTAGCGCGAGCTCCTACAATGAGCAGTTCTTC. Its translation: CAISEASASSYNEQFF.

The V and J genes are TRBV28 and TRBJ1-5; the D gene is possibly TRBD1 (6 bases). V was trimmed by 4 bases and J by 2 bases, leaving 18 bases between them. CDR1 and CDR2 from the germline V gene are MDHEN and SYDVKM. The CDR3 length is 17 residues. The CDR3 sequence: CASSSKLTGSGNQPQHF. The CDR3 region has the DNA TGTGCCAGCAGTTCCAAGCTTACAGGGTCGGGCAATCAGCCCCAGCATTTT.

The genes are TRBV7-3 and TRBJ2-1, with 12 bases identical to TRBD2. The CDR3 length is 17 residues. The J segment lost 2 bases and the V segment lost 4 bases, leaving 6 bases of the junction unmatched. CDR1 is SGHTA, CDR2 FQGTGA, per germline. DNA for the CDR3: TGTGCCAGCAGCTCCCGACTAGCGGGAGATACCTACAATGAGCAGTTCTTC. Protein sequence: CASSSRLAGDTYNEQFF.

V usage is TRBV5-1 and J usage is TRBJ2-1, with a tentative D call TRBD2 (5 bases). The CDR3 runs to 13 residues. V shed 4 bases and J shed 4 bases, with 9 bases lying between them. The germline V gene encodes CDR1 SGHRS and CDR2 YFSETQ. The CDR3 coding sequence is TGCGCCAGCAGCGAGCCGGGATACAATGAGCAGTTCTTC. It encodes CASSEPGYNEQFF.

The chain employs TRBV7-2 and TRBJ1-1, with 8 bases aligning to TRBD1. The CDR3 is made up of 15 amino acids. CDR1 and CDR2 from the germline V gene are SGHTA and FQGNSA. V was clipped by 1 base and J by 4 bases; unmatched bases: 5. The CDR3 DNA is TGTGCCAGCAGCTTAGAGAGGACAGGGATCACTGAAGCTTTCTTT. It translates to CASSLERTGITEAFF.

This clone was recorded once. This chain uses TRBV27 with TRBJ1-6; D might be TRBD1 (5 bases). This CDR3 spans 13 amino acids. Trimming left V 8 bases short and J 9 bases short, with 14 bases between. CDR1 is MNHEY and CDR2 is SMNVEV in the germline V gene (reference sequence). This CDR3 is CASSSLGGSPLHF. In DNA form, the CDR3 reads TGTGCCAGCTCCTCCCTTGGGGGTTCACCCCTCCACTTT.

This chain links TRBV6-6 with TRBJ2-5, with 10 bases matching TRBD2. V lost 5 bases to trimming and J lost 3 bases; unmatched junction nucleotides: 18. CDR1 is MNHNY, CDR2 SVGAGI, per germline (reference sequence). The CDR3 is made up of 19 amino acids. In DNA form, the CDR3 reads TGTGCCAGCAGTCCCCCCCGGGTAGCGGGAGGACCTCCCGAAGAGACCCAGTACTTC. Amino acid sequence: CASSPPRVAGGPPEETQYF.

The chain is built from TRBV7-8 and TRBJ1-2, with D possibly matching TRBD1 (5 bases). The germline gives CDR1 SGHVS, CDR2 FQNEAQ. The V end was cut by 1 base, the J end by 5 bases, with 14 bases between. CDR3 length equals 15 residues. DNA of the CDR3: TGTGCCAGCAGCTTAGAACCCAGGGTTGATTATGGCTACACCTTC. Translated, it gives CASSLEPRVDYGYTF.

This chain links TRBV3-1 (or the pseudogene TRBV3-2) with TRBJ2-7; TRBD2 is a possible D gene (5 bases). The CDR3 consists of 18 residues. With 4 bases removed from V and 1 base from J, the gap between germline ends came to 23 bases. The germline gives CDR1 LGHDT, CDR2 YNNKEL (reference sequence). The CDR3 sequence: CASSRHTRLAGWSYEQYF. CDR3 DNA: TGTGCCAGCAGCCGACACACCCGACTCGCGGGTTGGTCCTACGAGCAGTACTTC.

The rearrangement uses TRBV27 and TRBJ1-2; D possibly corresponds to TRBD1 (6 bases). The germline V gene has CDR1 MNHEY and CDR2 SMNVEV (reference sequence). The germline V and J ends were trimmed by 4 bases and 2 bases, with 14 bases remaining between them. The CDR3 extends over 15 amino acids. The CDR3 is CASSSLNRANYGYTF. DNA for the CDR3: TGTGCCAGCAGTTCCCTTAACAGGGCAAACTATGGCTACACCTTC.